What follows are 30 T cell receptor beta chains derived from one specimen sequenced in a study of T cell responses to AZD1222 COVID-19 vaccine. TCRdb's table, derived via immunoSEQ multiplex PCR, lists solely in-frame clones and lacks some. There are 130,000 or so clones in the sample; around 92% occur only once, and just under 3% lies in the top ten. The sequencing used peripheral blood, collected on day 0 of AZD1222 vaccination. Receptors originate from an adult in good health.

The rearrangement uses TRBV24-1 and TRBJ2-3, with unresolved D. The CDR3 loop spans 15 amino acids. Trimming stripped 3 bases from V and 5 bases from J, with 14 bases between. Germline assignment: CDR1 KGHDR and CDR2 SFDVKD. The CDR3, as DNA: TGTGCCACCAGTGATCCCGGATTCGGAGTAGATACGCAGTATTTT. Translating gives CATSDPGFGVDTQYF.

The DNA for the CDR3 is TGTGCCAGCAGTCTGTACAGCGTCCTTACTTCACCCCTCCACTTT. Translated, it gives CASSLYSVLTSPLHF. This chain uses TRBV6-5 with TRBJ1-6; no reliable D call. Trimming took 5 bases from V and 9 from J, leaving 17 bases between them. The CDR3 is made up of 15 amino acids. Germline V CDR1 and CDR2: MNHEY, SVGAGI.

The rearrangement links TRBV7-8 to TRBJ1-3, with 8 bases that match TRBD1. This CDR3 contains 15 residues. Per germline, CDR1 SGHVS and CDR2 FQNEAQ. With V trimmed by 5 bases and J by 3 bases, 6 bases remained unmatched. The CDR3 protein is CASSAGTGNGNTIYF. DNA of the CDR3: TGTGCCAGCAGCGCAGGGACAGGCAATGGAAACACCATATATTTT.

This clone was seen once. The chain couples TRBV10-3 to TRBJ2-5, with D uncertain. Trimming cost V 6 bases and J 2 bases, with 10 bases left between them. Germline CDR1 reads ENHRY; CDR2 reads SYGVKD. This CDR3 contains 13 residues. The CDR3, as DNA: TGTGCCATCAGCCTGACGGTACAAGAGACCCAGTACTTC. Its protein is CAISLTVQETQYF.

V is TRBV4-1 and J is TRBJ1-3; D unresolved. CDR3 length equals 16 residues. V dropped 4 bases and J dropped 0 bases, with 13 bases sitting between them. Germline-derived CDR1 and CDR2 are MGHRA and YSYEKL. The CDR3 bases are TGCGCCAGCAGCCCTCTAGGCTTCAGCTCTGGAAACACCATATATTTT. It encodes CASSPLGFSSGNTIYF.

The chain uses TRBV7-8 and TRBJ1-2; no definite D call. Germline loops: CDR1 SGHVS, CDR2 FQNEAQ. CDR3 length: 15 residues. V lost 3 bases, J lost 0 bases, and 11 bases lay in between. As DNA, the CDR3 is TGTGCCAGCAGCTTCTTCCAGAAGGCTAACTATGGCTACACCTTC. Protein product: CASSFFQKANYGYTF.

The chain links TRBV6-5 to TRBJ1-2, with D tentatively TRBD1 (5 bases). CDR1 and CDR2 from the germline V gene are MNHEY and SVGAGI. This CDR3 comprises 14 residues. V was trimmed by 5 bases and J by 7 bases, leaving 17 bases between them. The CDR3 DNA reads TGTGCCAGCAGTCTAGAGCAGGGACTCGCTGGCTACACCTTC. This sequence encodes CASSLEQGLAGYTF.

The chain uses TRBV4-3 and TRBJ2-1, with 9 bases matching TRBD2. Trimming removed 5 bases from V and 1 base from J; junction bases left unmatched: 3. The germline V gene encodes CDR1 LGHNA and CDR2 YSLEER. The CDR3 loop spans 15 amino acids. The CDR3 here is CASSISGRSYNEQFF. CDR3 sequence (DNA): TGCGCCAGCAGCATTAGCGGGAGATCCTACAATGAGCAGTTCTTC.

The chain combines TRBV6-2 or TRBV6-3 with TRBJ1-5; the D gene is possibly TRBD1 (5 bases). Trimming shortened V by 3 bases and J by 4 bases, and 13 bases separated the two germline ends. The CDR3 has 15 amino acids. CDR1 is MNHEY and CDR2 is SVGEGT in the germline V gene. The CDR3 loop is CASSYLGGGNQPQHF. CDR3 nucleotides: TGTGCCAGCAGTTATCTGGGCGGGGGTAATCAGCCCCAGCATTTT.

This chain links TRBV13 with TRBJ2-1, with TRBD2 identical over 10 bases. CDR1 is PRHDT, CDR2 FYEKMQ, per germline (reference sequence). The junction had 4 bases not matched to a gene; V was cut back by 5 bases and J by 3 bases. CDR3 length: 15 amino acids. DNA for the CDR3: TGTGCCAGCAGCATAAGACTAGCGGGCTACAATGAGCAGTTCTTC. Protein product: CASSIRLAGYNEQFF.

The chain is built from TRBV2 and TRBJ1-5, with TRBD1 identical over 8 bases. The trim removed 6 bases at V and 3 bases at J, leaving 4 bases unmatched. The CDR3 is 14 amino acids. CDR1 and CDR2 (germline): SNHLY, FYNNEI. CDR3 sequence reads: CASRRTGSNQPQHF. CDR3 coding DNA: TGTGCCAGCAGGAGGACAGGGTCCAATCAGCCCCAGCATTTT.

The V gene is TRBV30, the J gene TRBJ1-1; TRBD1 matches 7 bases. The CDR3 loop spans 12 amino acids. V was clipped by 0 bases and J by 9 bases; unmatched bases: 4. Germline loops: CDR1 GTSNPN, CDR2 SVGIG (reference sequence). The DNA of the CDR3 is TGTGCCTGGAGTGTACTGGACAGGAAAGCTTTCTTT. This sequence encodes CAWSVLDRKAFF.

A single count supports this clone. The V gene is TRBV5-1, the J gene TRBJ1-5; D is unresolved. V was shortened by 0 bases and J by 0 bases, with 10 bases between the two germline ends. From germline, CDR1 is SGHRS and CDR2 YFSETQ. The CDR3 sequence is 16 residues long. CDR3 amino acids: CASSLDSSTSNQPQHF. For the CDR3, the DNA is TGCGCCAGCAGCTTGGACAGTTCCACTAGCAATCAGCCCCAGCATTTT.

The J gene is TRBJ1-1, the V gene TRBV30; no firm D call. This CDR3 is 12 amino acids long. V was shortened by 4 bases and J by 6 bases, with 12 bases between the two germline ends. CDR1 is GTSNPN and CDR2 is SVGIG in the germline V gene (reference sequence). The CDR3 region has the DNA TGTGCCTGGATCAGAGGGATCTCTGAAGCTTTCTTT. Translation gives CAWIRGISEAFF.

This rearrangement joins TRBV2 to TRBJ1-1; TRBD1 might be the D (6 bases). Germline V gene data show CDR1 as SNHLY and CDR2 as FYNNEI. Trimming took 2 bases from V and 0 from J, leaving 16 bases between them. The CDR3 totals 17 residues. As DNA, the CDR3 is TGTGCCAGCAGTGAACAGGGGTCCGAAGTAGTGAACACTGAAGCTTTCTTT. Translation gives CASSEQGSEVVNTEAFF.

The rearrangement links TRBV5-1 to TRBJ1-5; D is undetermined. Trimming shortened V by 0 bases and J by 3 bases, and 4 bases separated the two germline ends. Germline CDR1 is SGHRS and CDR2 is YFSETQ. This CDR3 is built from 13 residues. CDR3 DNA sequence: TGCGCCAGCAGCTTGGCCGTCAATCAGCCCCAGCATTTT. Protein sequence: CASSLAVNQPQHF.

The chain is built from TRBV4-1 and TRBJ1-1, with 11 bases that match TRBD1. V gave up 3 bases and J gave up 5 bases; unmatched junction bases: 8. The CDR3 has 16 residues. Germline V gene data show CDR1 as MGHRA and CDR2 as YSYEKL. The CDR3 DNA sequence: TGCGCCAGCAGCCACCCTCTCCGGGACAGGGGGACTGAAGCTTTCTTT. This translates into CASSHPLRDRGTEAFF.

The rearrangement uses TRBV2 and TRBJ2-1; D gene unclear. The CDR3 sequence is 15 residues long. CDR1 is SNHLY and CDR2 is FYNNEI in the germline V gene. The V end lost 7 bases, the J end lost 5 bases, and 18 bases lay between the germline ends. CDR3 sequence: CASTLRGAQDNEQFF. CDR3 DNA: TGTGCCAGCACTCTTAGAGGAGCTCAGGACAATGAGCAGTTCTTC.

The rearrangement links TRBV23-1 to TRBJ2-1; TRBD2 matches at 9 bases. TRBV23-1 is labeled an ORF, and its function is uncertain. Trimming removed 0 bases from V and 6 bases from J; junction bases left unmatched: 3. This CDR3 contains 15 residues. The CDR3 sequence: CASSQSSSGSNEQFF. The CDR3 bases are TGCGCCAGCAGTCAATCCAGTAGCGGGAGCAATGAGCAGTTCTTC.

The V and J genes are TRBV7-3 and TRBJ2-3, with TRBD1 identical over 7 bases. The V gene's germline CDR1 is SGHTA and CDR2 FQGTGA. The length of the CDR3 is 13 residues. The V gene end was trimmed by 1 base and the J gene end by 9 bases; junction bases not matched to a gene: 4. The chain's CDR3 is CASSLRDRGTQYF. DNA for the CDR3: TGTGCCAGCAGCTTAAGGGACAGAGGGACGCAGTATTTT.

The genes are TRBV4-1 and TRBJ1-4; 7 bases agree with TRBD1. This CDR3 region has 16 residues. V lost 0 bases and J lost 2; bases outside the gene matches: 3. Per the germline V gene, CDR1 is MGHRA and CDR2 is YSYEKL. CDR3: CASSQDRGNTNEKLFF. CDR3 DNA: TGCGCCAGCAGCCAAGACAGGGGGAATACTAATGAAAAACTGTTTTTT.

The CDR3: CASSLVPPGQGSEQYF. Written as DNA, the CDR3 is TGTGCCAGCAGCTTAGTCCCCCCGGGACAGGGCTCCGAGCAGTACTTC. The chain has TRBV7-2 and TRBJ2-7, with TRBD1 identical over 9 bases. Germline V gives CDR1 SGHTA, CDR2 FQGNSA. CDR3 size: 16 residues. The trim removed 1 base at V and 6 bases at J, leaving 10 bases unmatched.

This rearrangement joins TRBV4-3 to TRBJ1-2; D call uncertain. Looked up from germline, CDR1 is LGHNA and CDR2 is YSLEER. Between the trimmed V and J ends, which lost 2 bases and 4 bases, there was a span of 14 bases. The CDR3 totals 15 residues. This chain's CDR3 is CASSQSARAFYGYTF. As DNA, the CDR3 is TGCGCCAGCAGCCAAAGTGCCCGGGCCTTCTATGGCTACACCTTC.

This chain links TRBV6-2 or TRBV6-3 with TRBJ1-6; D remains ambiguous. This CDR3 is built from 12 residues. Trimming stripped 2 bases from V and 8 bases from J, with 4 bases between. Germline assignment: CDR1 MNHEY and CDR2 SVGEGT. CDR3 DNA sequence: TGTGCCAGCAGTTACCCTTATTCACCCCTCCACTTT. As protein: CASSYPYSPLHF.

V gene TRBV13 combines with J gene TRBJ2-1; TRBD1 agrees at 8 bases. Trimming removed 3 bases from V and 3 bases from J; junction bases left unmatched: 4. The CDR3 runs 15 residues. Germline CDR1 PRHDT, CDR2 FYEKMQ (reference sequence). DNA for the CDR3: TGTGCCAGCAGCTTCAGGACAGGGTACTACAATGAGCAGTTCTTC. Translated, it gives CASSFRTGYYNEQFF.

The V and J genes are TRBV28 and TRBJ1-1; 7 bases map to TRBD1. The CDR3 contains 15 residues. Germline V gives CDR1 MDHEN, CDR2 SYDVKM. J gave up 1 base and V 5 bases, and 7 bases lay outside the gene matches. The CDR3 spells CASSPRQGRNTEAFF. CDR3 bases: TGTGCCAGCAGTCCCCGACAGGGTAGGAACACTGAAGCTTTCTTT.

The rearrangement joins TRBV28 to TRBJ2-7, with a possible D match to TRBD2 (6 bases). Trimming shortened V by 6 bases and J by 7 bases, and 19 bases separated the two germline ends. This CDR3 has 14 amino acids. In germline, CDR1 is MDHEN, CDR2 SYDVKM. The CDR3 spells CASSTGLPEGEQYF. The CDR3 DNA is TGTGCCAGCAGCACCGGACTACCTGAGGGGGAGCAGTACTTC.

The chain joins TRBV24-1 to TRBJ2-7, with 7 bases matching TRBD1. This CDR3 region has 12 residues. J was trimmed by 4 bases and V by 5 bases; bases with no gene match: 1. Germline V gene data show CDR1 as KGHDR and CDR2 as SFDVKD. Here the CDR3 reads CATSGDSYEQYF. As DNA, the CDR3 is TGTGCCACCAGTGGGGACAGTTACGAGCAGTACTTC.

In its sample, this clone was seen once. The genes are TRBV5-5 and TRBJ2-7; D possibly corresponds to TRBD1 (6 bases). This CDR3 has 15 residues. V was pared by 0 bases and J by 3 bases, with 13 bases between. The germline V gene encodes CDR1 SGHKS and CDR2 YYEKEE (reference sequence). The CDR3 region is CASSLDPLDSYEQYF. CDR3 sequence (DNA): TGTGCCAGCAGCTTGGACCCCCTGGACAGCTACGAGCAGTACTTC.

CDR3 amino acids: CASSDTATGNQPQHF. The CDR3 bases are TGTGCCAGCAGCGACACCGCGACAGGTAATCAGCCCCAGCATTTT. The chain uses TRBV3-1 (or the pseudogene TRBV3-2) and TRBJ1-5; D may be TRBD1 (6 bases). Germline V gives CDR1 LGHDT, CDR2 YNNKEL (reference sequence). Trimming stripped 5 bases from V and 4 bases from J, with 15 bases between. The CDR3 runs 15 residues.